The source of this T cell receptor beta chain is a study of post-analysis software for immune sequencing data. CDR1 is KGHSH, CDR2 LQKENI, per germline. V was trimmed by 6 bases and J by 4 bases, leaving 12 bases between them. The CDR3 contains 13 residues. Remarks on this clonotype: The antigen remains unidentified.

Notes on the study in general: Controls had lower frequencies than patients of four or five TRBV segments, which included TRBV5-6, TRBV5-1 and TRBV20-1. Diversity measured as normalized Chao1 was significantly lower in multiple sclerosis patients than in controls.

Unique molecular identifiers tagged the TCR beta cDNA libraries. It was from approximately 0.91 to 9.4 million T cells that about 500,000 cDNA molecules came. TCRdb reanalysed the PCR reads using MiXCR and keeps one entry per CDR3 protein. The table has fewer than 850,000 distinct CDR3 sequences, less than 35% seen once. Input material: blood. V and J are TRBV18 and TRBJ2-5; TRBD1 or TRBD2 may be the D gene (5 bases each). The sequence was collected from a girl aged 5 to 17 with multiple sclerosis. Written as DNA, the CDR3 is TGTGCCAGCTCTCTCCAGAGGGGAGAGACCCAGTACTTC. Protein product: CASSLQRGETQYF.